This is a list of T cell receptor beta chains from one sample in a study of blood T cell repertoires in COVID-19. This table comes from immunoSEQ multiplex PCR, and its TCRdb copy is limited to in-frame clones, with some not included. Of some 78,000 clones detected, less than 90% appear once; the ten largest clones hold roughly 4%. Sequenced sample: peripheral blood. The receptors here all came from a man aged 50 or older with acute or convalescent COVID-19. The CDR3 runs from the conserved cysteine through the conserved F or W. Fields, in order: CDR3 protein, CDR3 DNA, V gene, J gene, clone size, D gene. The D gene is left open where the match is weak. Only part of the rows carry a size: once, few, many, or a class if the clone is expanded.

CDR3: CASRDSSPLHF
DNA: TGTGCCAGCCGGGACAGTTCACCCCTCCACTTT
V: TRBV28
J: TRBJ1-6
size: NA
D: TRBD1

CDR3: CASSLAAGGHNEQFF
DNA: TGCGCCAGCAGCTTGGCTGCGGGGGGTCACAATGAGCAGTTCTTC
V: TRBV5-1
J: TRBJ2-1
size: once
D: TRBD2

CDR3: CASGPGLINYGYTF
DNA: TGTGCTAGTGGCCCAGGACTGATTAACTATGGCTACACCTTC
V: TRBV12-5
J: TRBJ1-2
size: NA
D: NA

CDR3: CASSHYAVGGTNYGYTF
DNA: TGCGCCAGCAGCCACTACGCGGTCGGGGGGACTAACTATGGCTACACCTTC
V: TRBV4-1
J: TRBJ1-2
size: NA
D: NA

CDR3: CASSGTVYNEQFF
DNA: TGCGCCAGCAGTGGTACGGTCTACAATGAGCAGTTCTTC
V: TRBV10-2
J: TRBJ2-1
size: NA
D: NA

CDR3: CASSLVGQSYGYTF
DNA: TGTGCCAGCAGCTTGGTGGGACAGTCATATGGCTACACCTTC
V: TRBV5-6
J: TRBJ1-2
size: NA
D: TRBD1

CDR3: CASSLLQGSSGANVLTF
DNA: TGTGCCAGCAGCTTGCTTCAGGGGAGCTCTGGGGCCAACGTCCTGACTTTC
V: TRBV5-5
J: TRBJ2-6
size: NA
D: NA

CDR3: CASSLARGGHSAFF
DNA: TGTGCCAGCAGCTTAGCCCGAGGGGGACACTCGGCTTTCTTT
V: TRBV7-2
J: TRBJ1-1
size: NA
D: NA

CDR3: CASARATNEKLFF
DNA: TGTGCCAGCGCACGGGCAACTAATGAAAAACTGTTTTTT
V: TRBV14
J: TRBJ1-4
size: NA
D: NA

CDR3: CASSTWTGGETYEQYF
DNA: TGTGCCAGCAGTACCTGGACAGGGGGGGAAACCTACGAGCAGTACTTC
V: TRBV27
J: TRBJ2-7
size: NA
D: TRBD1

CDR3: CASSAPGQGSEAFF
DNA: TGCGCCAGCAGCGCGCCGGGACAGGGAAGTGAAGCTTTCTTT
V: TRBV10-2
J: TRBJ1-1
size: once
D: TRBD1

CDR3: CASSPRDRTGLNTEAFF
DNA: TGTGCCAGCAGCCCCAGGGACCGGACAGGCCTGAACACTGAAGCTTTCTTT
V: TRBV9
J: TRBJ1-1
size: NA
D: TRBD1

CDR3: CASKPGGDRGNQPQHF
DNA: TGTGCCAGCAAACCGGGGGGGGACAGAGGCAATCAGCCCCAGCATTTT
V: TRBV2
J: TRBJ1-5
size: NA
D: TRBD1

CDR3: CATEDTNGETQYF
DNA: TGTGCCACAGAGGACACAAACGGGGAGACCCAGTACTTC
V: TRBV12-3/TRBV12-4
J: TRBJ2-5
size: once
D: NA

CDR3: CAWSGQGNYGYTF
DNA: TGTGCCTGGAGCGGACAGGGAAACTATGGCTACACCTTC
V: TRBV30
J: TRBJ1-2
size: NA
D: TRBD1

CDR3: CASRTQGAPGDTEAFF
DNA: TGTGCCAGCAGGACACAGGGGGCTCCCGGGGACACTGAAGCTTTCTTT
V: TRBV7-9
J: TRBJ1-1
size: NA
D: TRBD1

CDR3: CASSLGAHSIGGASSEAFF
DNA: TGTGCCAGCAGCTTAGGTGCCCATTCGATAGGGGGCGCGAGTTCGGAAGCTTTCTTT
V: TRBV7-9
J: TRBJ1-1
size: NA
D: TRBD1

CDR3: CASSAGTGRDTQYF
DNA: TGTGCCAGCAGCGCAGGGACAGGGAGGGATACGCAGTATTTT
V: TRBV2
J: TRBJ2-3
size: few
D: TRBD1

CDR3: CASSLTGTSNQPQHF
DNA: TGCGCCAGCAGCTTGACAGGAACTAGCAATCAGCCCCAGCATTTT
V: TRBV5-1
J: TRBJ1-5
size: few
D: NA

CDR3: CASSPPGQGSYEQYF
DNA: TGTGCCAGCTCACCCCCGGGACAGGGATCCTACGAGCAGTACTTC
V: TRBV18
J: TRBJ2-7
size: NA
D: TRBD1

CDR3: CASSRVRIGSSSGANVLTF
DNA: TGTGCCAGCAGCAGGGTCCGGATCGGGTCGAGCTCTGGGGCCAACGTCCTGACTTTC
V: TRBV2
J: TRBJ2-6
size: once
D: NA

CDR3: CASGTGTGEFDSYNEQFF
DNA: TGTGCTAGTGGGACCGGAACAGGGGAGTTCGACTCCTACAATGAGCAGTTCTTC
V: TRBV12-5
J: TRBJ2-1
size: NA
D: TRBD1

CDR3: CASTRGGPLGYTF
DNA: TGTGCCAGCACCCGGGGGGGGCCCTTGGGCTACACCTTC
V: TRBV12-3/TRBV12-4
J: TRBJ1-2
size: NA
D: NA

CDR3: CASSIKSLAGGTGELFF
DNA: TGTGCCAGTAGTATCAAATCCCTAGCGGGGGGTACCGGGGAGCTGTTTTTT
V: TRBV19
J: TRBJ2-2
size: NA
D: TRBD2

CDR3: CASSMVTLTDNTGELFF
DNA: TGTGCCAGTAGTATGGTCACCCTGACAGACAACACCGGGGAGCTGTTTTTT
V: TRBV19
J: TRBJ2-2
size: NA
D: NA

CDR3: CASSPGKINEQFF
DNA: TGTGCCAGCAGCCCCGGGAAAATCAATGAGCAGTTCTTC
V: TRBV11-2
J: TRBJ2-1
size: NA
D: NA

CDR3: CASSLGGLAGLETQYF
DNA: TGTGCCAGCAGCTTAGGTGGACTAGCGGGACTAGAGACCCAGTACTTC
V: TRBV7-2
J: TRBJ2-5
size: once
D: TRBD2

CDR3: CASSPGSQGYTEAFF
DNA: TGTGCCAGCTCACCAGGGTCACAGGGCTACACTGAAGCTTTCTTT
V: TRBV18
J: TRBJ1-1
size: NA
D: NA

CDR3: CASSQLTGISSSEQFF
DNA: TGTGCCAGCAGCCAATTGACAGGGATTTCCTCTAGTGAGCAGTTCTTC
V: TRBV16
J: TRBJ2-1
size: NA
D: TRBD1

CDR3: CASSSGGQGPTYEQYF
DNA: TGTGCCAGCAGCTCTGGAGGACAGGGGCCAACCTACGAGCAGTACTTC
V: TRBV7-9
J: TRBJ2-7
size: NA
D: TRBD1

CDR3: CASSSWGVPTYGYTF
DNA: TGTGCCAGCAGTTCATGGGGGGTTCCGACCTATGGCTACACCTTC
V: TRBV27
J: TRBJ1-2
size: NA
D: NA

CDR3: CASGGLAIANEQFF
DNA: TGCGCCAGCGGGGGACTAGCGATAGCCAATGAGCAGTTCTTC
V: TRBV10-2
J: TRBJ2-1
size: NA
D: TRBD2

CDR3: CASNTGLGNTIYF
DNA: TGTGCCAGCAATACAGGGTTGGGAAACACCATATATTTT
V: TRBV6-5
J: TRBJ1-3
size: NA
D: NA

CDR3: CASSRTYRGLAYNEQFF
DNA: TGTGCCAGCAGCCGCACCTACAGGGGGCTCGCCTACAATGAGCAGTTCTTC
V: TRBV3-1/TRBV3-2
J: TRBJ2-1
size: NA
D: TRBD1

CDR3: CASSHPGELYQETQYF
DNA: TGTGCCAGCAGCCATCCGGGGGAGCTATACCAAGAGACCCAGTACTTC
V: TRBV3-1/TRBV3-2
J: TRBJ2-5
size: NA
D: NA

CDR3: CASSLGQGARNEQFF
DNA: TGTGCCAGCAGCTTAGGACAGGGGGCGCGGAATGAGCAGTTCTTC
V: TRBV7-9
J: TRBJ2-1
size: NA
D: TRBD1

CDR3: CASSTQGDYGYTF
DNA: TGTGCCAGCAGCACCCAGGGGGACTATGGCTACACCTTC
V: TRBV11-2
J: TRBJ1-2
size: NA
D: TRBD1

CDR3: CASSQTGYTEAFF
DNA: TGTGCCAGCAGCCAGACAGGGTACACTGAAGCTTTCTTT
V: TRBV6-5
J: TRBJ1-1
size: NA
D: TRBD1

CDR3: CASSYHRTGGGYGYTF
DNA: TGTGCCAGCAGTTACCACCGGACAGGGGGCGGCTATGGCTACACCTTC
V: TRBV6-5
J: TRBJ1-2
size: medium-sized
D: TRBD1

CDR3: CASSLARPGQGDEQYF
DNA: TGTGCCAGCAGCTTAGCGCGTCCGGGACAAGGGGACGAGCAGTACTTC
V: TRBV7-8
J: TRBJ2-7
size: NA
D: NA